This entry describes one T cell receptor (beta chain). Using immunoSEQ multiplex PCR, the repertoire was profiled, and TCRdb retains in-frame clones only, with some absent. The repertoire includes approximately 360,000 clones, approximately 90% of them detected once, and 0.95% to 1% sits in the top ten. The entry originates in a study of blood T cell repertoires in COVID-19. Study at large: Nucleic acid was either cDNA or gDNA, and it came from T cells, B-cell-depleted T cells, or PBMCs.

Sequenced input: PBMCs or T cells enriched from blood (not recorded which). This receptor was identified in a woman aged 30 to 39 with acute COVID-19.

CDR3 loop: CASTRTSGDEQFF. For the CDR3, the DNA is TGTGCCAGCACGAGGACTAGCGGGGATGAGCAGTTCTTC. The chain couples TRBV5-4 to TRBJ2-1, with 12 bases identical to TRBD2. After removal of 6 bases from V and 8 bases from J, the junction contained 3 bases not matched to a gene. CDR3 length: 13 amino acids. The V gene's germline CDR1 is SGHNT and CDR2 YYREEE (reference sequence).